Each of the 26 T cell receptor beta chains below was sequenced from the same sample in a study of cytomegalovirus exposure and HLA in healthy donors. The PCR was carried out with 60 Vbeta primers and 13 Jbeta primers. The table came from immunoSEQ multiplex PCR; TCRdb's copy has only in-frame clones and leaves some out. The data contain around 170,000 clones, roughly 77% of them seen just once; the ten biggest clones take up approximately 2%. The material sequenced was PBMCs. The receptor set was obtained from a woman in her 30s in good health and CMV-seronegative.

Comments on this clone: Other DNA variants within this sample encode the same CDR3. The chain uses TRBV4-1 and TRBJ2-7; weak D call: TRBD1 (6 bases). This CDR3 is built from 14 residues. Germline assignment: CDR1 MGHRA and CDR2 YSYEKL. The germline V and J ends were trimmed by 4 bases and 1 base, with 11 bases remaining between them. The CDR3 loop is CASSPGTGSYEQYF. CDR3 DNA: TGCGCCAGCAGCCCCGGTACAGGGTCCTACGAGCAGTACTTC.

This clone was detected only once. The CDR3 DNA is TGTGCCAGCTCACCTGGACAGGGTCAATTTACCTACGAGCAGTACTTC. It encodes CASSPGQGQFTYEQYF. The V and J genes are TRBV18 and TRBJ2-7; 8 bases fit TRBD1. V shed 3 bases, J shed 2 bases, and the junction held 9 bases outside the gene matches. The CDR3 covers 16 residues. CDR1 is KGHSH, CDR2 LQKENI, per germline. Full variable domain (remainder filled in from reference TRBV18 and TRBJ2-7): NAGVMQNPRHLVRRRGQEARLRCSPMKGHSHVYWYRQLPEEGLKFMVYLQKENIIDESGMPKERFSAEFPKEGPSILRIQQVVRGDSAAYFCASSPGQGQFTYEQYFGPGTRLTVT.

This clone was found once. V is TRBV29-1 and J is TRBJ1-1; 7 bases map to TRBD1. This CDR3 is 14 amino acids long. Germline CDR1 SQVTM, CDR2 ANQGSEA. V shed 7 bases, J shed 1 base, and the junction held 9 bases outside the gene matches. For the CDR3, the DNA is TGCAGCGAAACCCCAGGGACAGAGAACACTGAAGCTTTCTTT. Its protein is CSETPGTENTEAFF.

This chain uses TRBV7-6 with TRBJ1-4, with a possible D match to TRBD1 (5 bases). Trimming pared 1 base from V and 6 bases from J, leaving 9 bases between. The CDR3 is 14 amino acids. CDR1 is SGHVS, CDR2 FNYEAQ, per germline. The CDR3: CASSLGSRDEKLFF. The CDR3 DNA follows: TGTGCCAGCAGCTTAGGTTCCAGGGATGAAAAACTGTTTTTT.

V and J are TRBV7-8 and TRBJ2-3; 11 bases are a match to TRBD2. This CDR3 region has 18 residues. Trimming removed 1 base from V and 2 bases from J; junction bases left unmatched: 8. Germline V gives CDR1 SGHVS, CDR2 FQNEAQ. The DNA of the CDR3 is TGTGCCAGCAGCTTAGGACTAGCGGGGCTCCTTCCCACAGATACGCAGTATTTT. It encodes CASSLGLAGLLPTDTQYF.

The chain is built from TRBV2 and TRBJ2-7, with 7 bases that match TRBD1. The CDR3 consists of 12 residues. V lost 4 bases, J lost 7 bases, and 4 bases stayed unmatched. Germline CDR1 is SNHLY and CDR2 is FYNNEI. The CDR3 spells CASSGTGGEQYF. CDR3 in DNA: TGTGCCAGCAGTGGGACAGGCGGGGAGCAGTACTTC.

This chain uses TRBV19 with TRBJ2-1; 8 bases match TRBD2. Germline trimming cut 3 bases from V and 2 bases from J; bases unmatched to any gene: 3. The CDR3 sequence is 15 residues long. Germline values: CDR1 LNHDA, CDR2 SQIVND (reference sequence). The CDR3 spells CASSIGSGAYNEQFF. The CDR3 coding sequence is TGTGCCAGTAGTATCGGTAGCGGGGCCTACAATGAGCAGTTCTTC.

V gene TRBV5-4 combines with J gene TRBJ2-1; 12 bases map to TRBD2. Germline V gives CDR1 SGHNT, CDR2 YYREEE (reference sequence). The CDR3 is 16 residues long. The J segment lost 4 bases and the V segment lost 4 bases, leaving 6 bases of the junction unmatched. CDR3 coding DNA: TGTGCCAGCAGCGAAAGGACTAGCGGGGCGTACAATGAGCAGTTCTTC. This sequence encodes CASSERTSGAYNEQFF.

This clone was picked up a small number of times. The CDR3 here is CASSFRQSQETQYF. The CDR3 DNA reads TGCGCCAGCAGCTTCAGACAGTCCCAAGAGACCCAGTACTTC. The J gene is TRBJ2-5, the V gene TRBV5-1; a weak D match, TRBD1 (5 bases). V shed 2 bases and J shed 1 base, with 9 bases lying between them. The CDR3 contains 14 residues. Germline CDR1 is SGHRS and CDR2 is YFSETQ.

This chain joins TRBV5-1 and TRBJ1-1; no clear D. The CDR3 covers 13 residues. Trimming removed 2 bases at V and 1 base at J, with 6 bases between. Germline V gene sequence: CDR1 SGHRS, CDR2 YFSETQ. The CDR3 DNA sequence: TGCGCCAGCAGCTTTGAACAGAACACTGAAGCTTTCTTT. The encoded protein is CASSFEQNTEAFF. The full variable domain, its missing parts supplied by reference TRBV5-1 and TRBJ1-1, is KAGVTQTPRYLIKTRGQQVTLSCSPISGHRSVSWYQQTPGQGLQFLFEYFSETQRNKGNFPGRFSGRQFSNSRSEMNVSTLELGDSALYLCASSFEQNTEAFFGQGTRLTVV.

The rearrangement uses TRBV4-3 and TRBJ2-1; 11 bases agree with TRBD1. Trimming at V came to 0 bases and at J to 0 bases, leaving 16 bases not matched to a gene. Per the germline V gene, CDR1 is LGHNA and CDR2 is YSLEER. The CDR3 is 22 residues long. The CDR3 region is CASSQDQLGGQGARSSYNEQFF. CDR3 nucleotides: TGCGCCAGCAGCCAAGATCAGCTAGGCGGACAGGGGGCCCGAAGCTCCTACAATGAGCAGTTCTTC.

The gene calls are TRBV5-1 and TRBJ2-7; D is ambiguous. V lost 5 bases, J lost 3 bases, and 9 bases lay in between. CDR1 and CDR2 from the germline V gene are SGHRS and YFSETQ. This CDR3 has 12 amino acids. The CDR3 DNA reads TGCGCCAGCAGGTCCGGGTTCTACGAGCAGTACTTC. This encodes CASRSGFYEQYF.

This chain uses TRBV19 with TRBJ2-1, with 7 bases that match TRBD2. The CDR3 runs 12 residues. The ends lost 5 bases at V and 7 bases at J; junction bases unmatched: 2. Per germline, CDR1 LNHDA and CDR2 SQIVND (reference sequence). The DNA of the CDR3 is TGTGCCAGTAGTTTACTAGCGAATGAGCAGTTCTTC. It translates to CASSLLANEQFF.

This clone was counted a few times. The chain carries TRBV7-2 and TRBJ2-3, with D perhaps TRBD1 (7 bases). Trimming removed 1 base at V and 4 bases at J, with 12 bases between. This CDR3 spans 15 amino acids. Germline CDR1 is SGHTA and CDR2 is FQGNSA. The CDR3 DNA reads as TGTGCCAGCAGCTTAGGTGGAGGGGGCCCAGATACGCAGTATTTT. This encodes CASSLGGGGPDTQYF.

This rearrangement joins TRBV11-2 to TRBJ1-2; 12 bases align to TRBD1. The CDR3 extends over 15 amino acids. The V gene end was trimmed by 5 bases and the J gene end by 6 bases; junction bases not matched to a gene: 7. CDR1 SGHAT and CDR2 FQNNGV come from the germline V gene. The CDR3 here is CASSPTGTGGDGYTF. The CDR3 DNA reads as TGTGCCAGCAGCCCCACCGGGACAGGGGGCGATGGCTACACCTTC.

The chain uses TRBV7-3 and TRBJ2-2; 10 bases are a match to TRBD2. CDR1 SGHTA and CDR2 FQGTGA come from the germline V gene. The ends lost 5 bases at V and 3 bases at J; junction bases unmatched: 9. The CDR3 has 17 amino acids. CDR3 coding DNA: TGTGCCAGCAGCCTCAGGCCCGGACTAGCGGACACCGGGGAGCTGTTTTTT. Its translation is CASSLRPGLADTGELFF. The full variable domain, completed using reference TRBV7-3 and TRBJ2-2, is GAGVSQTPSNKVTEKGKYVELRCDPISGHTALYWYRQSLGQGPEFLIYFQGTGAADDSGLPNDRFFAVRPEGSVSTLKIQRTERGDSAVYLCASSLRPGLADTGELFFGEGSRLTVL.

V gene TRBV19 combines with J gene TRBJ1-1, with 7 positions matching TRBD1. This CDR3 is built from 15 residues. Losses at the gene ends were 6 bases for V and 2 bases for J; bases not matched to a gene: 9. CDR1 is LNHDA, CDR2 SQIVND, per germline (reference sequence). This chain's CDR3 is CASRSGTDINTEAFF. The CDR3 coding sequence is TGTGCCAGTAGATCCGGGACAGATATTAACACTGAAGCTTTCTTT.

The chain combines TRBV10-3 with TRBJ2-7, with TRBD2 as a possible D gene (5 bases). Germline V CDR1 and CDR2: ENHRY, SYGVKD. V gave up 10 bases and J gave up 9 bases, with 22 bases separating them. CDR3 length: 13 amino acids. As DNA, the CDR3 is TGTGCCACGACGGGGTCCGTGGGTACGAGGCAGTACTTC. As protein: CATTGSVGTRQYF.

This sequence joins TRBV30 and TRBJ2-1; D possibly corresponds to TRBD1 (5 bases). Germline V gene sequence: CDR1 GTSNPN, CDR2 SVGIG (reference sequence). This CDR3 contains 12 residues. Trimming took off 6 bases at V and 12 bases at J, with 18 bases between the two ends. CDR3 DNA: TGTGCCTGCTCGCCCGACAGAAACACGCAGTTCTTC. Protein product: CACSPDRNTQFF.

The rearrangement joins TRBV6-5 to TRBJ2-5, with 7 positions matching TRBD1. J gave up 2 bases and V 11 bases, and 11 bases lay outside the gene matches. Germline V gene sequence: CDR1 MNHEY, CDR2 SVGAGI. The length of the CDR3 is 14 residues. In DNA form, the CDR3 reads TGTGCCTGTGCCGGACAGGACGGTCAAGAGACCCAGTACTTC. Protein product: CACAGQDGQETQYF.

This clone was observed once. The CDR3 nucleotides are TGTGCCAGCAGTGTTCGAGAGACCCAGTACTTC. Residues: CASSVRETQYF. The rearrangement uses TRBV2 and TRBJ2-5, with D uncertain. The V gene's germline CDR1 is SNHLY and CDR2 FYNNEI. This CDR3 spans 11 amino acids. Trimming left V 4 bases short and J 4 bases short, with 4 bases between.

The chain combines TRBV15 with TRBJ1-1, with D unclear. Per the germline V gene, CDR1 is LNHNV and CDR2 is YYDKDF (reference sequence). V was pared by 0 bases and J by 6 bases, with 14 bases between. CDR3 length: 15 residues. The CDR3 region has the DNA TGTGCCACCAGCAGAGATTATTCGTTGGGAGCTGAAGCTTTCTTT. This encodes CATSRDYSLGAEAFF.

J is TRBJ1-2 and V is TRBV19; 7 bases align to TRBD1. CDR1 LNHDA and CDR2 SQIVND come from the germline V gene (reference sequence). J gave up 8 bases and V 2 bases, and 11 bases lay outside the gene matches. This CDR3 is 15 amino acids long. The CDR3 spells CASSITLDRVDGYTF. The CDR3 DNA reads TGTGCCAGTAGTATAACCCTCGACAGGGTTGACGGCTACACCTTC. The full variable domain, its missing parts supplied by reference TRBV19 and TRBJ1-2, is DGGITQSPKYLFRKEGQNVTLSCEQNLNHDAMYWYRQDPGQGLRLIYYSQIVNDFQKGDIAEGYSVSREKKESFPLTVTSAQKNPTAFYLCASSITLDRVDGYTFGSGTRLTVV.

The CDR3 DNA follows: TGTGCCAGCAGCTTAGAAAAAGGGGCCCAGCATTTT. Translating gives CASSLEKGAQHF. The chain uses TRBV7-6 and TRBJ1-5, with D perhaps matching TRBD1 (5 bases). The CDR3 consists of 12 residues. With 1 base removed from V and 11 bases from J, the gap between germline ends came to 9 bases. Germline V gene data show CDR1 as SGHVS and CDR2 as FNYEAQ.

This chain connects TRBV2 to TRBJ2-7; D might be TRBD2 (6 bases). The CDR3 covers 15 residues. V lost 7 bases to trimming and J lost 0 bases, with 16 bases between them. The germline V gene encodes CDR1 SNHLY and CDR2 FYNNEI. For the CDR3, the DNA is TGTGCCAGCACAACAGCGGGCTTGAGCTCCTACGAGCAGTACTTC. Encoded protein: CASTTAGLSSYEQYF.

This clone was recorded only once. This chain links TRBV7-7 with TRBJ2-3; maybe TRBD2 (6 bases). Germline CDR1 reads SSHAT; CDR2 reads FNYEAQ (reference sequence). Trimming shortened V by 5 bases and J by 4 bases, and 13 bases separated the two germline ends. The CDR3 spans 14 residues. CDR3 protein: CASSPRDFSDTQYF. As DNA, the CDR3 is TGTGCCAGCAGCCCCCGGGACTTTTCAGATACGCAGTATTTT.